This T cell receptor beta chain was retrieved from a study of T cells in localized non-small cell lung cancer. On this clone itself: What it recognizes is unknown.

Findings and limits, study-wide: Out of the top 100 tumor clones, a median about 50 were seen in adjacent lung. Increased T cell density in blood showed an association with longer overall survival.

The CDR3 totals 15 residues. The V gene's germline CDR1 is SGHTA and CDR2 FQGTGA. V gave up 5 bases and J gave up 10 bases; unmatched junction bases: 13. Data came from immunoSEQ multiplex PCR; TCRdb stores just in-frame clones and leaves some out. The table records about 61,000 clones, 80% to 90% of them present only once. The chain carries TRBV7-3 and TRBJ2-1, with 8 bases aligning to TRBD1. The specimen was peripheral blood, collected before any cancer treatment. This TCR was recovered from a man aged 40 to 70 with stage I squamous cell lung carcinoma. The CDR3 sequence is CASSAAGSGGREQFF. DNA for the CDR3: TGTGCCAGCAGCGCTGCAGGCTCAGGGGGCAGGGAGCAGTTCTTC.